This T cell receptor (beta chain) was sequenced in a study of T cells in tuberculosis. Study results and limitations: The stringent gate may have excluded weak CD1B-GMM tetramer binders.

This CDR3 comprises 11 residues. CDR1 and CDR2 (germline): MNHEY, SVGAGI. Trimming removed 9 bases at V and 7 bases at J, with 10 bases between. Measured with immunoSEQ multiplex PCR; TCRdb has only the in-frame clones, and not every one. The repertoire holds roughly 92,000 clones, with about nine tenths as singletons. Cells were sorted from thawed PBMC rested overnight and stained with GMM-loaded CD1B tetramer, viability dye and anti-CD3. The CD1B tetramers carried C32 glucose monomycolate purified from Rhodococcus equi. Tetramer-sorted PBMC had been CD14 monocyte-depleted before freezing. Approximately 91,000 tetramer-negative cells were sorted from each donor.

The chain carries TRBV6-5 and TRBJ2-1; tentative D call: TRBD1 (5 bases). Sequenced: CD1b-GMM tetramer-negative cells sorted from PBMCs. The source is an adult woman with latent tuberculosis. CDR3 amino acids: CASYQGNEQFF. The CDR3 bases are TGTGCCAGTTATCAGGGTAATGAGCAGTTCTTC.